The present T cell receptor beta chain was sequenced within a study of brain T cells in children with intractable seizures. Study-level results: Viral specificity was inferred only from CDR3 similarity; HCMV serostatus was unknown. Clones missing pre-surgery may reflect undersampling of that blood sample.

The germline gives CDR1 SGHTS, CDR2 YDEGEE. Deletions cut 2 bases from V and 7 bases from J, with 16 bases between. This CDR3 is built from 14 residues. Of note for this clone: Its specificity is not known.

Time point meaning: blood from clinic visit 5 months post-surgery; TSC patient then seizure free. Only cases whose brain tissue showed the highest T cell transcript signatures were sequenced. Before surgery, patients took at least one anti-epileptic drug. Sequenced by immunoSEQ multiplex PCR; TCRdb stores in-frame clones only, minus some. Among around 340,000 clones listed, 85% to 95% were seen once. The sequence was obtained from a boy younger than two with tuberous sclerosis and intractable seizures. The input for sequencing was peripheral blood, taken approximately 5 months after surgery. The chain is built from TRBV5-8 and TRBJ2-7; no clear D. The CDR3 protein is CASSFANKFPEQYF. The CDR3 bases are TGTGCCAGCAGCTTCGCCAACAAGTTCCCGGAGCAGTACTTC. The complete variable domain, with remaining parts taken from reference TRBV5-8 and TRBJ2-7, reads EAGVTQSPTHLIKTRGQQATLRCSPISGHTSVYWYQQALGLGLQFLLWYDEGEERNRGNFPPRFSGRQFPNYSSELNVNALELEDSALYLCASSFANKFPEQYFGPGTRLTVT.